This passage covers 11 T cell receptor beta chains from one sample sequenced in a study of shared clonotypes between healthy human individuals. The assay was immunoSEQ multiplex PCR, and TCRdb's table has in-frame clones only and misses some. The sample has about 1,500,000 clones; approximately 97% are singletons. The sequencing input was naive CD4+ T cells sorted from blood. Stated subset: CD45RA+ positively selected. The receptors shown here come from a man younger than 45 in good health.

The chain recombines TRBV15 with TRBJ1-2; D perhaps matches TRBD1 (5 bases). The germline V gene encodes CDR1 LNHNV and CDR2 YYDKDF (reference sequence). CDR3 length equals 14 residues. The V and J ends lost 9 bases and 3 bases respectively, with 17 bases between them. CDR3 sequence (DNA): TGTGCCACTCGACCGGGACTCAGGGACTATGGCTACACCTTC. Protein sequence: CATRPGLRDYGYTF.

V and J are TRBV10-2 and TRBJ2-7; 8 positions match TRBD1. This CDR3 region has 13 residues. Germline lookup yields CDR1 WSHSY and CDR2 SAAADI. Unmatched junction bases numbered 6, after V lost 6 bases and J lost 5 bases. The CDR3 coding sequence is TGCGCCAGCAGGGGGGACAGGTTCGACGAGCAGTACTTC. Protein sequence: CASRGDRFDEQYF.

Concerning this clone: Other DNA sequences from this sample encode an identical CDR3 as well. V usage is TRBV7-8 and J usage is TRBJ2-7; D gene ambiguous. Per germline, CDR1 SGHVS and CDR2 FQNEAQ. V gave up 3 bases and J gave up 1 base, with 7 bases separating them. This CDR3 region has 13 residues. The CDR3 protein is CASSLGRSYEQYF. CDR3 nucleotide sequence: TGTGCCAGCAGCTTGGGCAGGTCCTACGAGCAGTACTTC.

V and J are TRBV27 and TRBJ1-5, with D tentatively TRBD1 (5 bases). V was shortened by 5 bases and J by 1 base, with 9 bases between the two germline ends. Germline V gene sequence: CDR1 MNHEY, CDR2 SMNVEV (reference sequence). This CDR3 is built from 14 residues. The CDR3 here is CASSGRGSNQPQHF. In DNA, the CDR3 is TGTGCCAGCAGTGGCCGGGGCAGCAATCAGCCCCAGCATTTT.

The chain has TRBV27 and TRBJ2-7; TRBD1 aligns across 7 bases. CDR1 is MNHEY, CDR2 SMNVEV, per germline (reference sequence). This CDR3 has 14 residues. V dropped 3 bases and J dropped 4; count of bases not matched to a gene: 6. The DNA for the CDR3 is TGTGCCAGCAGTTTTAAGGGGGCCCCTTACGAGCAGTACTTC. This encodes CASSFKGAPYEQYF.

The CDR3: CASSDGWGVTGELFF. CDR3 coding DNA: TGTGCCAGCAGTGACGGTTGGGGCGTCACCGGGGAGCTGTTTTTT. V gene TRBV2 combines with J gene TRBJ2-2; a possible D gene is TRBD1 (5 bases). The ends were cut back, 3 bases at V and 4 bases at J, with 12 bases in the middle. Germline V lookup: CDR1 SNHLY, CDR2 FYNNEI. The CDR3 contains 15 residues.

The V gene is TRBV5-1, the J gene TRBJ2-2; 13 positions agree with TRBD2. The CDR3 contains 23 residues. J was trimmed by 1 base and V by 0 bases; bases with no gene match: 18. CDR1 is SGHRS, CDR2 YFSETQ, per germline. CDR3 sequence (DNA): TGCGCCAGCAGCTTGGCGGTGCGCGTTTCCCTACTAGCGGGAGGGATGAACACCGGGGAGCTGTTTTTT. Its protein product is CASSLAVRVSLLAGGMNTGELFF.

The rearrangement links TRBV4-1 to TRBJ2-2; D is uncertain. Germline assignment: CDR1 MGHRA and CDR2 YSYEKL. The length of the CDR3 is 13 residues. V dropped 4 bases and J dropped 6 bases, with 9 bases sitting between them. This CDR3 reads CASSPLRAGELFF. CDR3 coding DNA: TGCGCCAGCAGCCCTCTCAGAGCCGGGGAGCTGTTTTTT.

V usage is TRBV28 and J usage is TRBJ1-2, with D maybe TRBD1 (5 bases). V was shortened by 3 bases and J by 4 bases, with 12 bases between the two germline ends. Per the germline V gene, CDR1 is MDHEN and CDR2 is SYDVKM. The CDR3 contains 14 residues. CDR3 nucleotide sequence: TGTGCCAGCAGTTTCTCGGGGACCGGCTATGGCTACACCTTC. Amino acid sequence: CASSFSGTGYGYTF.

The J gene is TRBJ2-7, the V gene TRBV9; 10 bases fit TRBD1. This CDR3 spans 16 amino acids. CDR1 and CDR2 from the germline V gene are SGDLS and YYNGEE. Trimming took 2 bases from V and 2 from J; bases not matched to a gene: 7. DNA of the CDR3: TGTGCCAGCAGCGTTTCGACAGGGGGCGGACCCTACGAGCAGTACTTC. Its protein is CASSVSTGGGPYEQYF.

Here the CDR3 reads CASSYSRGRFGQPQHF. In nucleotides, the CDR3 is TGTGCCAGCAGTTACTCCCGAGGGCGGTTCGGCCAGCCCCAGCATTTT. V and J are TRBV6-6 and TRBJ1-5; D is ambiguous. Germline CDR1 MNHNY, CDR2 SVGAGI (reference sequence). Trimming shortened V by 0 bases and J by 7 bases, and 16 bases separated the two germline ends. This CDR3 is built from 16 residues.